The 6 T cell receptor beta chains below come from one sample, sequenced in a study of Tregs in tolerant kidney transplant recipients. Libraries were prepared by immunoSEQ multiplex PCR; TCRdb keeps only in-frame clonotypes and omits some of them. Of about 240,000 clones listed, approximately 83% are singletons. The sequenced material came from CD4+ T cells from blood. Every receptor here comes from a human donor in good health.

V and J are TRBV5-4 and TRBJ2-1, with 10 bases aligning to TRBD2. Looked up from germline, CDR1 is SGHNT and CDR2 is YYREEE (reference sequence). The CDR3 is made up of 14 amino acids. The trim removed 3 bases at V and 8 bases at J, leaving 5 bases unmatched. This chain's CDR3 is CASSSGTSVHEQFF. The CDR3 DNA sequence: TGTGCCAGCAGCTCCGGGACTAGCGTTCATGAGCAGTTCTTC.

Concerning this clone: The limits of the CDR3 on the DNA are not certain, so only TCRdb's listed CDR3 is given. At the DNA level, this CDR3 is encoded by other sequences in the same sample as well. The V call is TRBV5-1, the J call TRBJ2-5. Including both end residues, the CDR3 is 13 amino acids long. CDR1 and CDR2 from the germline V gene are SGHRS and YFSETQ. This CDR3 reads CASSFGPGETQYF.

This chain links TRBV2 with TRBJ2-7; 9 nucleotides match TRBD1. Germline assignment: CDR1 SNHLY and CDR2 FYNNEI. This CDR3 comprises 15 residues. Trimming at V came to 4 bases and at J to 1 base, leaving 5 bases not matched to a gene. The CDR3 spells CASSGDRVYSYEQYF. For the CDR3, the DNA is TGTGCCAGCAGTGGGGACAGGGTATATTCCTACGAGCAGTACTTC.

The chain joins TRBV16 to TRBJ2-5; a possible D gene is TRBD2 (6 bases). The ends were cut back, 4 bases at V and 2 bases at J, with 11 bases in the middle. CDR1 and CDR2 from the germline V gene are KGHSY and FQNENV. The CDR3 is made up of 14 amino acids. The CDR3 coding sequence is TGTGCCAGCAGCCCCTGGGAGGTACAAGAGACCCAGTACTTC. Translating it yields CASSPWEVQETQYF.

The chain has TRBV2 and TRBJ2-7; possibly TRBD1 for D (6 bases). Germline V gene data show CDR1 as SNHLY and CDR2 as FYNNEI. V was pared by 9 bases and J by 0 bases, with 24 bases between. This CDR3 spans 17 amino acids. DNA of the CDR3: TGTGCCAGACGCGTTTCCACAGGGAATGTGGGCTCCTACGAGCAGTACTTC. Translated: CARRVSTGNVGSYEQYF.

V and J are TRBV7-9 and TRBJ1-5; perhaps TRBD1 as D (6 bases). Trimming stripped 5 bases from V and 5 bases from J, with 13 bases between. The germline V gene encodes CDR1 SEHNR and CDR2 FQNEAQ (reference sequence). The CDR3 has 14 residues. The CDR3 sequence: CASSHLQGDQPQHF. CDR3 coding DNA: TGTGCCAGCAGCCACTTACAGGGAGATCAGCCCCAGCATTTT.